The entry that follows covers one TCR beta chain sequence. This clonotype was recorded at least ten times. Its antigen remains undetermined. No per-base quality is available; no much larger clone lies one base away. The Immunoverse kit was used to build TCR libraries from roughly 370 ng RNA, with molecular barcoded adaptors covering alpha/delta and beta/gamma chains. TCR library preparation used the same RNA that went into transcriptome sequencing. Sequencing of TCR libraries was carried out on an Illumina HiSeq 4000 with 2 x 150 cycles. As for how the authors treated the data: With MiXCR, TCR reads were aligned to human V, D, J and C references and assembled into CDR3 clonotypes, with quality filtering and error correction included. Clonotype counts and gene usage diversity were analyzed with the tcR package in R. For inspection of raw mapping reads, RNA-seq reads were mapped by STAR aligner version 2.5.3a onto GRCh37 of the human genome. To test how sequencing depth affects detected clonotypes, IR-seq fastq files were randomly downsampled with Seqtk 1.3. TCRdb's own reprocessing of the public reads used fastp at Q25 and MiXCR and kept productive beta chains. Identical CDR3 protein sequences are pooled into one entry, listed with their most common genes and DNA. These V and J calls rely on TCRdb rather than the paper's analysis. This sample lists nearly 60,000 distinct CDR3 sequences; roughly an eighth were detected once. About a sixth of the sample belongs to the ten largest clones.

The sample belongs to a study of read filtering for tumor transcriptome and immune sequencing (dated by TCRdb to 2019 to 2021). Broadly, across the study: The cohort had some 16 male and 14 female patients with a mean age of roughly 70 years, ranging from about 45 to 85. TCR repertoires obtained by targeted immune repertoire sequencing and by bulk whole-transcriptome sequencing performed on the same bone marrow samples were compared. One of the main goals was to work out a read-filtering strategy for immune repertoire data, in particular whether clonotypes backed by only a single read should be removed. After DNase treatment, whole-transcriptome libraries were prepared using the TruSeq RNA Access Library Prep Kit. Per sample, about 4.05 to 11 million TCR-region mapped reads were obtained with IR-seq, compared with only roughly 85 to 1,300 with RNA-seq. By revised international staging, roughly 8 patients were R-ISS I, 15 to 20 were R-ISS II and 7 were R-ISS III.

Relative to germline, V is missing 5 bases and J is missing 2 bases, with 7 bases of the junction outside any gene match. From its cysteine to its phenylalanine, the CDR3 spans 15 amino acids. Only the CDR3 part of the read is kept: 45 bases, read in frame from the first base. The germline V gene supplies CDR1 SGHAT and CDR2 FQNNGV. What the research found in general, with its limitations: In IR-seq, single-read clonotypes were about four fifths of clonotypes but around 3.2% of total reads; in RNA-seq they were over 65% of clonotypes and 35% to 45% of reads. The sorted CD138-negative fraction was composed of a mixed bone marrow immune population rather than of purified T cells. IR-seq captured clonotypes at much higher depth and more reliably than RNA-seq, and smaller IR-seq throughput sufficed to identify most shared clonotypes. Removing single-read clonotypes increased the correlation between IR-seq and RNA-seq shared clonotype proportions.

Every patient had bone marrow sampled at the time of active disease. Ficoll-Hypaque density gradient centrifugation was used to isolate bone marrow mononuclear cells. To remove myeloma plasma cells, the cells were labeled with CD138 magnetic microbeads on a MACS separator, and CD138-negative cells were then collected by negative selection. The purity of the isolated cells was checked by flow cytometry with CD138 antibodies on an Attune NxT. Total RNA was extracted using TRIzol reagent and was quantified on a NanoDrop spectrophotometer. For each patient, the CD138-negative bone marrow sample underwent paired RNA-seq and IR-seq.

Sequencing was performed on a population of CD138-negative cells sorted from bone marrow. Sample cell subset or site, as interpreted from the label and publication: bone marrow mononuclear cells depleted of CD138+ plasma/myeloma cells by negative magnetic selection. The sequence came from a donor aged 40 or over with multiple myeloma. The V and J genes are TRBV11-2 and TRBJ2-5; 8 bases in between match TRBD2. The nucleotide sequence reads as follows: TGTGCCAGCAGCCCCCGGGCGGGGGGACAAGAGACCCAGTACTTC. Translated, this is CASSPRAGGQETQYF.